This T cell receptor (beta chain) was captured in a study of cytomegalovirus exposure and HLA in healthy donors. Findings of the study overall: Most of the CMV-associated TCR beta chains (in a later analysis) appeared to be HLA-restricted.

Concerning this clone itself: Antigen unknown.

The PCR made use of 60 Vbeta and 13 Jbeta primers. TCRdb keeps only in-frame clones here, not all; method: immunoSEQ multiplex PCR. The table records over 150,000 clones, roughly 80% of them present only once. V lost 5 bases and J 4 bases, leaving 20 bases between the germline ends. CDR1 and CDR2 from the germline V gene are MNHEY and SMNVEV (reference sequence). The CDR3 contains 16 residues. The sample consisted of PBMCs. The TCR was taken from a male donor in good health and CMV-seropositive. The chain recombines TRBV27 with TRBJ1-2, with a weak D call TRBD1 (6 bases). Here the CDR3 DNA reads TGTGCCAGCAGTCTCAGCCCGGGGGGGCCTAGCTATGGCTACACCTTC. Translated, it gives CASSLSPGGPSYGYTF.